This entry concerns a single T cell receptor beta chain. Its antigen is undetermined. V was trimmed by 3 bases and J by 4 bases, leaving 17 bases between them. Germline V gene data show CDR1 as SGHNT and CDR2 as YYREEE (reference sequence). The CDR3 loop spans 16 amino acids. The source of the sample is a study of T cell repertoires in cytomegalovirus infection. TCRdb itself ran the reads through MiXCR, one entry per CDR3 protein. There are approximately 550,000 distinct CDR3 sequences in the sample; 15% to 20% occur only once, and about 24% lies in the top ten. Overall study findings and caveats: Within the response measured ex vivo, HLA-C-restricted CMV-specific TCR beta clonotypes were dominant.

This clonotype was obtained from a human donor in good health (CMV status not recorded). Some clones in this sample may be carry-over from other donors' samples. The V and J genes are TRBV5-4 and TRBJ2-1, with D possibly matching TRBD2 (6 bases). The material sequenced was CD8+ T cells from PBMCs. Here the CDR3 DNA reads TGTGCCAGCAGCTCCCGGGACTCCGAGCCTTACAATGAGCAGTTCTTC. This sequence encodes CASSSRDSEPYNEQFF.